This TCR beta chain was profiled in a study of T cell clonality in common variable immunodeficiency. Study outcomes and limitations: Common variable immunodeficiency TCR beta sequences reportedly had fewer deletions and N-nucleotide insertions.

The CDR3 has 15 residues. Between the trimmed V and J ends, which lost 1 base and 2 bases, there was a span of 9 bases. Germline V gene sequence: CDR1 SGHTA, CDR2 FQGNSA. Both groups were predominantly of Caucasian heritage. Equal genomic DNA amounts from CVID and control samples were sequenced. Profiling relied on immunoSEQ multiplex PCR, and the TCRdb table lists in-frame clones only, not all of them. The sample was found to contain 40,000 or so clones, and every one recurs. This clone was picked up many times. Antigen specificity is unknown. The read ends 3 residues early relative to the CDR3; the germline J gene fills the gap. The same CDR3 also results from other DNA sequences found in this sample.

The sample comprised peripheral blood mononuclear cells. The sequence came from a person aged 18-70 years in good health. V and J are TRBV7-2 and TRBJ1-3; D might be TRBD1 (5 bases). CDR3 in amino acids: CASSLGPGPGNTIYF. The CDR3 bases that were read are TGTGCCAGCAGCTTAGGTCCAGGGCCTGGAAACACC. Full variable domain (outside the CDR3, taken from reference TRBV7-2 and TRBJ1-3): GAGVSQSPSNKVTEKGKDVELRCDPISGHTALYWYRQSLGQGLEFLIYFQGNSAPDKSGLPSDRFSAERTGGSVSTLTIQRTQQEDSAVYLCASSLGPGPGNTIYFGEGSWLTVV.